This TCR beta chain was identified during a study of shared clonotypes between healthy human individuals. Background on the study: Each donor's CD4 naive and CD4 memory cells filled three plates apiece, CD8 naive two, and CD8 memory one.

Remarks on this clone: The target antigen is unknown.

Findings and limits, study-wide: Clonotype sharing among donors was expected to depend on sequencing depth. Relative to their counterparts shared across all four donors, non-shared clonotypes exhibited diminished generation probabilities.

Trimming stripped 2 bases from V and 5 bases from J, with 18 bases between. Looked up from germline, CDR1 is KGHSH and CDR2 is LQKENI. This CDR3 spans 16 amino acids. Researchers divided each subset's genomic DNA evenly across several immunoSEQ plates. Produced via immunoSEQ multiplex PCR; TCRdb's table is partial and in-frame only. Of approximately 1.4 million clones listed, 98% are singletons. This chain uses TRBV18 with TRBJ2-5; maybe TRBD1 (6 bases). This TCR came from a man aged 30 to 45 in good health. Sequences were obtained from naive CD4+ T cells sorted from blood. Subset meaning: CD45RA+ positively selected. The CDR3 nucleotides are TGTGCCAGCTCACCATTTGAATCAGGGGCGTGGGAGACCCAGTACTTC. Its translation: CASSPFESGAWETQYF.